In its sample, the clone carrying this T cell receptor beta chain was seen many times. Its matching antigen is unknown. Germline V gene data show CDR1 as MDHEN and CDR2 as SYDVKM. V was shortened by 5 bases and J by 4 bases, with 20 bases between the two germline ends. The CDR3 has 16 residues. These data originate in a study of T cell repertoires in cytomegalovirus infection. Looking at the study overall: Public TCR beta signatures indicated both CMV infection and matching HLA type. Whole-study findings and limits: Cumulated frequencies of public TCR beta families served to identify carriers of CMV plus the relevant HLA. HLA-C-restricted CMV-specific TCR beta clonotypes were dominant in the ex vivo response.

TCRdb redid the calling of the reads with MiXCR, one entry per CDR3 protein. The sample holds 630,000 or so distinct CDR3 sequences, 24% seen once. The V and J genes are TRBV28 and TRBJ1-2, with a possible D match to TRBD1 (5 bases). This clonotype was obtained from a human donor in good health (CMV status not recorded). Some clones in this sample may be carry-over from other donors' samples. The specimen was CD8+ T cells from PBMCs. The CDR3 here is CASSPISGDDFYGYTF. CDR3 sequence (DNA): TGTGCCAGCAGTCCCATTTCGGGGGACGATTTCTATGGCTACACCTTC.